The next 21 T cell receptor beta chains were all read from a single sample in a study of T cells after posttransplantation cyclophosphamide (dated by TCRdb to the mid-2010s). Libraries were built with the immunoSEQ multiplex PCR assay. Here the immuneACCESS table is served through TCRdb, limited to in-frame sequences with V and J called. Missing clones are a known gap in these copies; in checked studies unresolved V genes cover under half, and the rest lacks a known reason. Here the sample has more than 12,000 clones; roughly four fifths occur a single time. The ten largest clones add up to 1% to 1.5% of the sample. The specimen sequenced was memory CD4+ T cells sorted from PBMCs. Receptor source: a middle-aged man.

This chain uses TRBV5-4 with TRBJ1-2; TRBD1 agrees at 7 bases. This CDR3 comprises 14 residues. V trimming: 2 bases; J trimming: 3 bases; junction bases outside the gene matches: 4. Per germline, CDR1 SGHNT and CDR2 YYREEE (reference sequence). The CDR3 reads CASSFEGADYGYTF. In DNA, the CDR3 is TGTGCCAGCAGCTTTGAGGGGGCGGACTATGGCTACACCTTC.

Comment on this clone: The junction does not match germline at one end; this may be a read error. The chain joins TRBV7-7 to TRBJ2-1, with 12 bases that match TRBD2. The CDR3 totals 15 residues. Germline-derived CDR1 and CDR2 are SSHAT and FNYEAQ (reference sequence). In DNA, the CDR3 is TGTGCTAGCAGCTTAGCTAGCGGGAGGGCCAATGAGCAGTTCTTC. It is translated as CASSLASGRANEQFF.

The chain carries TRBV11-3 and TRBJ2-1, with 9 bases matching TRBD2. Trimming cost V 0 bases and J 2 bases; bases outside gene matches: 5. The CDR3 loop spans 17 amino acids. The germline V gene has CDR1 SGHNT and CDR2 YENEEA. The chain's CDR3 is CASSLDPTSGTYNEQFF. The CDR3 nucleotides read TGTGCCAGCAGCTTAGACCCGACTAGCGGAACCTACAATGAGCAGTTCTTC.

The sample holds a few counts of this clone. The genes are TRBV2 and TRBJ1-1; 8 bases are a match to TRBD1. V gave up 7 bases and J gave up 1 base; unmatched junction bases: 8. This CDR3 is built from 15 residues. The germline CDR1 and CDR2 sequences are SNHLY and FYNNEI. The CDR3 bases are TGTGCCAGCATGACAGGGGATGGGTCGAACACTGAAGCTTTCTTT. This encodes CASMTGDGSNTEAFF.

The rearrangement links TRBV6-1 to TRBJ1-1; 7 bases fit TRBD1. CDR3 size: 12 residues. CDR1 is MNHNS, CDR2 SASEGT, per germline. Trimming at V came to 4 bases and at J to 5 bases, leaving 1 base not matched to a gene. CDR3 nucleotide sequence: TGTGCCAGCAGTGTACAGGGGACTGAAGCTTTCTTT. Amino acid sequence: CASSVQGTEAFF.

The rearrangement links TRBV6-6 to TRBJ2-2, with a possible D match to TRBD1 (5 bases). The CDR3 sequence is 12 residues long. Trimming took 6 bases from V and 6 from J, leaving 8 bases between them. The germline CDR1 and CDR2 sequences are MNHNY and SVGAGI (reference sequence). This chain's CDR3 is CASRRQPGELFF. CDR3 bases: TGTGCCAGCAGGCGACAGCCCGGGGAGCTGTTTTTT.

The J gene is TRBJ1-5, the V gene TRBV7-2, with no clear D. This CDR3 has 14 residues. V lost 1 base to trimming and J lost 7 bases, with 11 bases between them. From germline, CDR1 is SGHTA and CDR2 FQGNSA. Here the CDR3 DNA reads TGTGCCAGCAGCTTAGATATAGGGAGGCAGCCCCAGCATTTT. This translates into CASSLDIGRQPQHF.

The CDR3 bases are TGCGCCAGCAGCTTCCTAGATAGAGAGACCCAGTACTTC. It translates to CASSFLDRETQYF. The chain couples TRBV5-1 to TRBJ2-5; D is unresolved. V was shortened by 2 bases and J by 4 bases, with 9 bases between the two germline ends. Germline values: CDR1 SGHRS, CDR2 YFSETQ. The CDR3 length is 13 residues.

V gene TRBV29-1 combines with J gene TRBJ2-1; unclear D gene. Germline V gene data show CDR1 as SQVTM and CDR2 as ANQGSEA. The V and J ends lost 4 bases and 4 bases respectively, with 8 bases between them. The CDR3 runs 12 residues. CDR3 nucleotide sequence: TGCAGCGTTGTTCCCGGGTACAATGAGCAGTTCTTC. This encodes CSVVPGYNEQFF.

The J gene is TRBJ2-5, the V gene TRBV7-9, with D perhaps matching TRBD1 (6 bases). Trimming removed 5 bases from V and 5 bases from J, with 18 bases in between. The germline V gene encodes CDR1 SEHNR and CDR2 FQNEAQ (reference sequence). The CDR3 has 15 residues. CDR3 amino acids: CASSPPFGQPETQYF. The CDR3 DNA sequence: TGTGCCAGCAGCCCACCCTTCGGACAGCCGGAGACCCAGTACTTC.

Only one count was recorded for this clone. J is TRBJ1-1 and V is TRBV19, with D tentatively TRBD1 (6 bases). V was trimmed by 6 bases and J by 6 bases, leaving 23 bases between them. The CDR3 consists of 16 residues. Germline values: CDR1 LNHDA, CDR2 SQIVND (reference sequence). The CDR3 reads CASRPRVVGASAEAFF. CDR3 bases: TGTGCCAGTAGGCCGAGGGTGGTGGGGGCCTCGGCTGAAGCTTTCTTT. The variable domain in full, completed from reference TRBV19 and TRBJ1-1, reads DGGITQSPKYLFRKEGQNVTLSCEQNLNHDAMYWYRQDPGQGLRLIYYSQIVNDFQKGDIAEGYSVSREKKESFPLTVTSAQKNPTAFYLCASRPRVVGASAEAFFGQGTRLTVV.

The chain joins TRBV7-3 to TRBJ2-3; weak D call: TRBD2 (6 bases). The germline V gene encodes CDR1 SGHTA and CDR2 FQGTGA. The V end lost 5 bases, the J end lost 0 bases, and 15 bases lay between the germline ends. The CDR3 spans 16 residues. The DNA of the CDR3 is TGTGCCAGCAGCCCCGAGCGGGCGACTAGCACAGATACGCAGTATTTT. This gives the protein CASSPERATSTDTQYF. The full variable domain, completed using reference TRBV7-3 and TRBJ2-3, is GAGVSQTPSNKVTEKGKYVELRCDPISGHTALYWYRQSLGQGPEFLIYFQGTGAADDSGLPNDRFFAVRPEGSVSTLKIQRTERGDSAVYLCASSPERATSTDTQYFGPGTRLTVL.

CDR3 nucleotide sequence: TGTGCCAGCAGTGACCCCCGGCAGGGCTCCTACGAGCAGTACTTC. This encodes CASSDPRQGSYEQYF. This chain links TRBV6-1 with TRBJ2-7; tentative D call: TRBD1 (5 bases). Germline V lookup: CDR1 MNHNS, CDR2 SASEGT. V dropped 3 bases and J dropped 0 bases, with 12 bases sitting between them. This CDR3 is 15 amino acids long.

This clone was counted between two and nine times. CDR3 region: CASSVQGMSGNEQFF. As DNA, the CDR3 is TGTGCCAGCAGTGTTCAGGGGATGAGTGGCAATGAGCAGTTCTTC. This chain uses TRBV6-1 with TRBJ2-1; D might be TRBD1 (6 bases). Germline-derived CDR1 and CDR2 are MNHNS and SASEGT. The CDR3 is made up of 15 amino acids. Trimming cost V 4 bases and J 6 bases, with 16 bases left between them.

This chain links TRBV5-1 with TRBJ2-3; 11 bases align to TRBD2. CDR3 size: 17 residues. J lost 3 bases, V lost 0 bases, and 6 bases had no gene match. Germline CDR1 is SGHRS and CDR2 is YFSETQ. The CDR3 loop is CASSLAGTSGTTDTQYF. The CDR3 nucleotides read TGCGCCAGCAGCTTGGCCGGGACTAGCGGAACGACAGATACGCAGTATTTT.

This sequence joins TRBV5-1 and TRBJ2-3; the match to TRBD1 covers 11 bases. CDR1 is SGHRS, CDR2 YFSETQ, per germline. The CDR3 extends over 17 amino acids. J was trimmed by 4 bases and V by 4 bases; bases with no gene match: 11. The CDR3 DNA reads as TGCGCCAGCAGCCAATTCACGGGACAGGGGGTAGCAGATACGCAGTATTTT. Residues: CASSQFTGQGVADTQYF.

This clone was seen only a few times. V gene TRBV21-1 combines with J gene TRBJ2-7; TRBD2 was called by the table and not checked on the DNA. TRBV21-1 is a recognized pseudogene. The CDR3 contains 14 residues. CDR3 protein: CASSEERSSYEQYF. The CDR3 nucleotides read TGTGCCAGCAGCGAAGAGCGGTCCTCCTACGAGCAGTACTTC.

The CDR3: CASSLALGGPGNSPLHF. The DNA of the CDR3 is TGTGCCAGCAGCTTAGCGCTGGGGGGGCCCGGAAATTCACCCCTCCACTTT. The chain carries TRBV7-6 and TRBJ1-6, with a possible D match to TRBD1 (6 bases). Germline-derived CDR1 and CDR2 are SGHVS and FNYEAQ. Trimming took 0 bases from V and 7 from J, leaving 16 bases between them. There are 17 residues in the CDR3.

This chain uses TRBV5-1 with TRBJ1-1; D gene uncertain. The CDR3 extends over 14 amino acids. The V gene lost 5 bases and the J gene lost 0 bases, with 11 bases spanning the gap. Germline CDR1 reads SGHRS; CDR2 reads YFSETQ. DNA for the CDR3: TGCGCCAGCAGGCCGGGGTCGATGAACACTGAAGCTTTCTTT. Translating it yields CASRPGSMNTEAFF.

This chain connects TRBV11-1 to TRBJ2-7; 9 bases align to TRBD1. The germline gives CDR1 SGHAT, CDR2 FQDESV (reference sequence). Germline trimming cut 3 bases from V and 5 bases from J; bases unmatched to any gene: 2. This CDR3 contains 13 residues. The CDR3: CASSFTGGHEQYF. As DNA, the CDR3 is TGTGCCAGCAGCTTCACAGGGGGCCACGAGCAGTACTTC. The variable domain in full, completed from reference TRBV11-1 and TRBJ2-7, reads EAEVAQSPRYKITEKSQAVAFWCDPISGHATLYWYRQILGQGPELLVQFQDESVVDDSQLPKDRFSAERLKGVDSTLKIQPAELGDSAMYLCASSFTGGHEQYFGPGTRLTVT.

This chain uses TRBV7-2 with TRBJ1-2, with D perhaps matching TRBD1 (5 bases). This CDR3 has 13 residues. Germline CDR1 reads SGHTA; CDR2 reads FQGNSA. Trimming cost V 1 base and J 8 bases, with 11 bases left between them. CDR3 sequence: CASSLGPGGGYTF. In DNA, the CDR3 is TGTGCCAGCAGCTTAGGCCCGGGGGGGGGCTACACCTTC. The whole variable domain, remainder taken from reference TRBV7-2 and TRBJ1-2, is GAGVSQSPSNKVTEKGKDVELRCDPISGHTALYWYRQSLGQGLEFLIYFQGNSAPDKSGLPSDRFSAERTGGSVSTLTIQRTQQEDSAVYLCASSLGPGGGYTFGSGTRLTVV.